This is a list of T cell receptor beta chains from one sample in a study of control samples from healthy donors and cancer patients. Some clones are missing from TCRdb's copy, which holds only in-frame ones; the method was immunoSEQ multiplex PCR. The sample comprises 60,000 to 75,000 clones, 70% to 90% of which are singletons, and about 5% rests with the top ten. Sequencing was carried out using blood. These receptors were collected from a man aged 35 to 55 in good health. The CDR3 runs from the conserved cysteine through the conserved F or W. The order of the fields is clone size, V gene, J gene, D gene, CDR3 DNA, CDR3 protein. A D gene is named only where the DNA matches it firmly. Part of the rows lack a size; the others show once, few, many or a class for expanded clones.

clone_size: NA
v_call: TRBV29-1
j_call: TRBJ2-5
d_call: TRBD2
cdr3_nt: TGCAGCGTTGAAAGTCAAAGCGGGAGGGCTGAGACCCAGTACTTC
cdr3_aa: CSVESQSGRAETQYF

clone_size: NA
v_call: TRBV5-6
j_call: TRBJ1-3
d_call: NA
cdr3_nt: TGTGCCAGCAGCTGGGGACCCATCTCTGGAAACACCATATATTTT
cdr3_aa: CASSWGPISGNTIYF

clone_size: NA
v_call: TRBV10-3
j_call: TRBJ1-1
d_call: NA
cdr3_nt: TGTGCCATCAGTGACAGGGGTAGTACTGAAGCTTTCTTT
cdr3_aa: CAISDRGSTEAFF

clone_size: NA
v_call: TRBV28
j_call: TRBJ1-1
d_call: NA
cdr3_nt: TGTGCCAGCAGACTTGGCAATCCGGGGACTGAAGCTTTCTTT
cdr3_aa: CASRLGNPGTEAFF

clone_size: NA
v_call: TRBV18
j_call: TRBJ1-5
d_call: NA
cdr3_nt: TGTGCCAGCTCACTGATTCACAGTAGCAATCAGCCCCAGCATTTT
cdr3_aa: CASSLIHSSNQPQHF

clone_size: NA
v_call: TRBV7-2
j_call: TRBJ2-3
d_call: NA
cdr3_nt: TGTGCCAGCAGCGTCCGGGACGACGGAAATACGCAGTATTTT
cdr3_aa: CASSVRDDGNTQYF

clone_size: few
v_call: TRBV9
j_call: TRBJ1-1
d_call: NA
cdr3_nt: TGTGCCAGCAGCGACGACGTCATGAACACTGAAGCTTTCTTT
cdr3_aa: CASSDDVMNTEAFF

clone_size: NA
v_call: TRBV2
j_call: TRBJ2-3
d_call: NA
cdr3_nt: TGTGCCAGCAATCTGCTAGTCAAAGATACGCAGTATTTT
cdr3_aa: CASNLLVKDTQYF

clone_size: NA
v_call: TRBV7-9
j_call: TRBJ1-2
d_call: NA
cdr3_nt: TGTGCCAGCAGCTCTCCGGCCGGGCTCCAAGACTATGGCTACACCTTC
cdr3_aa: CASSSPAGLQDYGYTF

clone_size: NA
v_call: TRBV28
j_call: TRBJ2-7
d_call: TRBD1
cdr3_nt: TGTGCCAGCATGGATGGGACAGGGGTCCACGAGCAGTACTTC
cdr3_aa: CASMDGTGVHEQYF

clone_size: once
v_call: TRBV6-4
j_call: TRBJ2-1
d_call: TRBD2
cdr3_nt: TGTGCCAGCAGTGTACTAGCGGGACTAGACAATGAGCAGTTCTTC
cdr3_aa: CASSVLAGLDNEQFF

clone_size: NA
v_call: TRBV28
j_call: TRBJ2-3
d_call: TRBD2
cdr3_nt: TGTGCCAGCAGTACCAGAGCGGGATGGACAGATACGCAGTATTTT
cdr3_aa: CASSTRAGWTDTQYF

clone_size: few
v_call: TRBV5-6
j_call: TRBJ2-7
d_call: NA
cdr3_nt: TGTGCCAGCGCCCTCCGACGAGTCGAGCAGTACTTC
cdr3_aa: CASALRRVEQYF

clone_size: NA
v_call: TRBV12-3/TRBV12-4
j_call: TRBJ1-2
d_call: TRBD1
cdr3_nt: TGTGCCACCCAGGACAGGGAGAACTATGGCTACACCTTC
cdr3_aa: CATQDRENYGYTF

clone_size: NA
v_call: TRBV5-6
j_call: TRBJ2-1
d_call: NA
cdr3_nt: TGTGCCAGCAGCTTCCTGACATTAGAGCAGTTCTTC
cdr3_aa: CASSFLTLEQFF

clone_size: NA
v_call: TRBV2
j_call: TRBJ2-7
d_call: TRBD1
cdr3_nt: TGTGCCATCGGGGTGTTTCAGGGGGCTTGGGCCGAGCAGTACTTC
cdr3_aa: CAIGVFQGAWAEQYF

clone_size: NA
v_call: TRBV7-9
j_call: TRBJ2-3
d_call: NA
cdr3_nt: TGTGCCAGCAGCCCCGATTCAAACACAGATACGCAGTATTTT
cdr3_aa: CASSPDSNTDTQYF

clone_size: NA
v_call: TRBV6-5
j_call: TRBJ1-3
d_call: NA
cdr3_nt: TGTGCCAGCAGTAAACAGGTATTCTCTGGAAACACCATATATTTT
cdr3_aa: CASSKQVFSGNTIYF

clone_size: NA
v_call: TRBV28
j_call: TRBJ2-7
d_call: TRBD2
cdr3_nt: TGTGCCAGCAGTAGATCGGGACTAGCGTACGAGCAGTACTTC
cdr3_aa: CASSRSGLAYEQYF

clone_size: NA
v_call: TRBV7-3
j_call: TRBJ2-1
d_call: NA
cdr3_nt: TGTGCCAGCAGCCCCCGGGGTCCCAATGAGCAGTTCTTC
cdr3_aa: CASSPRGPNEQFF

clone_size: NA
v_call: TRBV11-2
j_call: TRBJ2-3
d_call: TRBD2
cdr3_nt: TGTGCCAGCAGCTCTCTGACTAGCGGTGGCACAGATACGCAGTATTTT
cdr3_aa: CASSSLTSGGTDTQYF

clone_size: NA
v_call: TRBV2
j_call: TRBJ1-4
d_call: NA
cdr3_nt: TGTGCCAGCAGTGGCTCTTCAACTAATGAAAAACTGTTTTTT
cdr3_aa: CASSGSSTNEKLFF